A selection of T cell receptor beta chains follows, all from one sample in a study of T-cell memory formation after mild COVID-19. One entry per CDR3 protein results from TCRdb running MiXCR on the 5' RACE reads. The sample carries fewer than 450,000 distinct CDR3 sequences, around 21% recorded once. The material sequenced was PBMCs or a T cell subset sorted from them (not recorded which). These receptors were collected from an adult woman who had mild COVID-19 (a few samples of this study predate the infection). Cell type and time point are not known. The CDR3 runs from the conserved cysteine through the conserved F or W. The D gene is left open where the match is weak. Some rows have no size entry. The others give once, few or many, or a class for an expanded clone.

TRBV9	TRBJ2-1	few	TRBD2	TGTGCCAGCAGCATCAGAGCGGGGGGCTACAATGAGCAGTTCTTC	CASSIRAGGYNEQFF
TRBV5-1	TRBJ2-7	NA	NA	TGCGCCAGCAGAACAGCGGGCGGGGCCCTCTCCTACGAGCAGTACTTC	CASRTAGGALSYEQYF
TRBV2	TRBJ2-3	few	TRBD2	TGTGCCAGCAGCGCTCTAGCGGTTTCCACAGATACGCAGTATTTT	CASSALAVSTDTQYF
TRBV12-3/TRBV12-4	TRBJ1-2	NA	NA	TGTGCCAGCAGTGTGACCCCCGGGACCAACTATGGCTACACCTTC	CASSVTPGTNYGYTF
TRBV12-3/TRBV12-4	TRBJ2-5	NA	TRBD2	TGTGCCAGCAGTCCCTCGACTAGCAAAGAGACCCAGTACTTC	CASSPSTSKETQYF
TRBV6-5	TRBJ2-2	NA	NA	TGTGCCAGCAGTTACTCGATCACAGGGTCGACCGGGGAGCTGTTTTTT	CASSYSITGSTGELFF
TRBV10-3	TRBJ2-1	NA	TRBD2	TGTGCCATCAGTGATTTCGTGAGCGGGAGGAATGAGCAGTTCTTC	CAISDFVSGRNEQFF
TRBV5-1	TRBJ2-5	NA	TRBD2	TGCGCCAGCAGCCCGAGGGCTAGCGGAAACCAAGAGACCCAGTACTTC	CASSPRASGNQETQYF
TRBV20-1	TRBJ1-2	few	NA	TGCAGTGCTTTCCGGACAGATGGCTATGGCTACACCTTC	CSAFRTDGYGYTF
TRBV5-1	TRBJ1-5	NA	NA	TGCGCCAGCACCCGAAACCCTGGAGAGCCCCAGCATTTT	CASTRNPGEPQHF
TRBV29-1	TRBJ2-7	few	TRBD1	TGCAGCGTTGAGGTCCTGACAGGGGAATACTACGAGCAGTACTTC	CSVEVLTGEYYEQYF
TRBV24-1	TRBJ2-1	NA	TRBD2	TGTGCCACCAGTGATAGGAGCGGGAGGGCCATCAATGAGCAGTTCTTC	CATSDRSGRAINEQFF
TRBV6-2/TRBV6-3	TRBJ2-7	NA	NA	TGTGCCAGCAGTTACTCGATCGCGTACGAGCAGTACTTC	CASSYSIAYEQYF
TRBV7-9	TRBJ1-1	NA	NA	TGTGCCAGCAGTTCACCGACTAAAGGGTTGTTTACGAACACTGAAGCTTTCTTT	CASSSPTKGLFTNTEAFF
TRBV7-9	TRBJ1-1	NA	NA	TGTGCCAGCAGCTTAGCGGAGGGGGTGGAGACTGAAGCTTTCTTT	CASSLAEGVETEAFF
TRBV5-1	TRBJ2-7	NA	TRBD2	TGCGCCAGCAGCTTGACTAGCGGACCCTACGAGCAGTACTTC	CASSLTSGPYEQYF
TRBV7-2	TRBJ1-6	NA	NA	TGTGCCACCAGCTTAGTAAAGGCGAATAATTCACCCCTCCACTTT	CATSLVKANNSPLHF
TRBV5-1	TRBJ2-5	few	TRBD2	TGCGCCAGCAGAGGGACTAGCGGCCTAGAGACCCAGTACTTC	CASRGTSGLETQYF
TRBV24-1	TRBJ2-2	few	NA	TGTGCCACCAGTGATTCAAGGCAGTTGAACACCGGGGAGCTGTTTTTT	CATSDSRQLNTGELFF
TRBV6-2/TRBV6-3	TRBJ2-7	NA	NA	TGTGCCAGCAGTTTGGGCGGGAAACGCTACGAGCAGTACTTC	CASSLGGKRYEQYF
TRBV20-1	TRBJ2-1	NA	TRBD2	TGCAGTGCTACAGCGGGAGTTAGTTACAATGAGCAGTTCTTC	CSATAGVSYNEQFF
TRBV19	TRBJ2-5	NA	TRBD2	TGTGCCAGTAAGCCCAGCGGGGGGCCTGAGGAGACCCAGTACTTC	CASKPSGGPEETQYF
TRBV7-2	TRBJ2-2	NA	TRBD2	TGTGCCAGCAGCTTAGCAGGCGCGGGAGGTTCCGGGGAGCTGTTTTTT	CASSLAGAGGSGELFF
TRBV7-2	TRBJ2-1	NA	NA	TGTGCCAGCAGCTTAGCAACGGCAGGGGCGAAGCAGTTCTTC	CASSLATAGAKQFF
TRBV5-6	TRBJ2-3	once	NA	TGTGCCAGCTTTATAGGCACAGATACGCAGTATTTT	CASFIGTDTQYF
TRBV5-5	TRBJ2-1	few	NA	TGTGCCAGCAGCTTGGCCCCGTCTTGGCCCAATGAGCAGTTCTTC	CASSLAPSWPNEQFF
TRBV5-1	TRBJ2-5	NA	NA	TGCGCCAGCAGCTTTTTACCCGATAGTCGGGAGACCCAGTACTTC	CASSFLPDSRETQYF
TRBV7-9	TRBJ2-1	NA	NA	TGTGCCAGCAGCCGGAGCGGCGGGTTCCATGAGCAGTTCTTC	CASSRSGGFHEQFF
TRBV6-5	TRBJ2-5	few	TRBD2	TGTGCCAGCAGTTCCTCCGTGGTAGCGGGGGCCGGGGAGACCCAGTACTTC	CASSSSVVAGAGETQYF
TRBV7-6	TRBJ2-2	few	TRBD1	TGTGCCAGCAGCCTAACATCAGGGGGCGACGGGGAGCTGTTTTTT	CASSLTSGGDGELFF
TRBV12-3/TRBV12-4	TRBJ2-5	NA	NA	TGTGCCAGCAGGCCGCCGGGACTCGAGTACCAAGAGACCCAGTACTTC	CASRPPGLEYQETQYF
TRBV19	TRBJ1-2	many	NA	TGTGCCAGTGGGCCACGGGGCGGACATGGCTACACCTTC	CASGPRGGHGYTF
TRBV5-1	TRBJ2-1	NA	NA	TGCGCCAGCAGTAAAGCGGTTAACAATGAGCAGTTCTTC	CASSKAVNNEQFF
TRBV24-1	TRBJ2-3	few	TRBD2	TGTGCCACCACGGGACTAGCGGGAGGAAGAGATACGCAGTATTTT	CATTGLAGGRDTQYF
TRBV5-1	TRBJ1-2	NA	TRBD1	TGCGCCACCTCGGGACAGGGGGGTGGCTACACCTTC	CATSGQGGGYTF
TRBV7-7	TRBJ2-5	many	NA	TGTGCTAGCAGCTTAAGGCAGCAAGAGACCCAGTACTTC	CASSLRQQETQYF
TRBV10-3	TRBJ2-7	few	NA	TGTGCCATCAGTGAGGCAGGTTTGGTGGAGCAGTACTTC	CAISEAGLVEQYF
TRBV5-1	TRBJ1-2	few	NA	TGCGCCAGCAGCTTGGACAGGGAGTATGGCTACACCTTC	CASSLDREYGYTF
TRBV7-6	TRBJ2-2	many	TRBD2	TGTGCCAGCAGCTATGGGACTAGCGGGAGTTCCGGGGAGCTGTTTTTT	CASSYGTSGSSGELFF
TRBV4-1	TRBJ1-3	NA	NA	TGCGCCAGCAGCCAAGTAGGACAGTTTGGAAACACCATATATTTT	CASSQVGQFGNTIYF
TRBV20-1	TRBJ2-3	NA	TRBD2	TGCAGTGCTCATCCTCCAGGACTAGCAGGAGATACGCAGTATTTT	CSAHPPGLAGDTQYF
TRBV12-3/TRBV12-4	TRBJ2-7	few	TRBD2	TGTGCCAGCAGTTTACTAGCGGGAGGGCCCAAGGGCGAGCAGTACTTC	CASSLLAGGPKGEQYF
TRBV7-2	TRBJ2-7	NA	TRBD1	TGTGCCAGCAGCTCCAGGGGGTTAAGCTCCTACGAGCAGTACTTC	CASSSRGLSSYEQYF
TRBV12-3/TRBV12-4	TRBJ2-7	NA	NA	TGTGCCAGCAGCCTGGTGGGTTCCTACGAGCAGTACTTC	CASSLVGSYEQYF
TRBV6-2/TRBV6-3	TRBJ1-5	few	NA	TGTGCCAGCAGTTACCGCCGAGGGGGGGCGGTCCTAACCTATCGGCCCCAGCATTTT	CASSYRRGGAVLTYRPQHF
TRBV4-1	TRBJ1-5	NA	NA	TGCGCCAGCAGCCAAGGTCTCAGCCGATATAGCAATCAGCCCCAGCATTTT	CASSQGLSRYSNQPQHF
TRBV7-8	TRBJ2-5	NA	TRBD2	TGTGCCAGCAGCTTCGGGACTAGCGGGAACCGACGGGAGACCCAGTACTTC	CASSFGTSGNRRETQYF
TRBV14	TRBJ2-1	many	NA	TGTGCCAGCAGCCCCCTAAGCTCCTACAATGAGCAGTTCTTC	CASSPLSSYNEQFF
TRBV7-2	TRBJ1-6	NA	NA	TGTGCCAGCAGCCCCTCCTCCTTACGTCGGACCAATTCACCCCTCCACTTT	CASSPSSLRRTNSPLHF
TRBV25-1	TRBJ1-1	once	NA	TGTGCCAGCAGTGAAAGGGGGGGAGACACTGAAGCTTTCTTT	CASSERGGDTEAFF
TRBV7-3	TRBJ2-1	NA	TRBD2	TGTGCCAGCAGCTCAGACCTTGGACTAGCGGATTACAATGAGCAGTTCTTC	CASSSDLGLADYNEQFF
TRBV5-1	TRBJ2-7	NA	NA	TGCGCCAGCAGCTGGGTTCTGGTGCTGGGGCGATCCGGGGAGCAGTACTTC	CASSWVLVLGRSGEQYF